The clone carrying this T cell receptor (beta chain) appeared a few times. Its ends do not fully match the called genes, so a read error is possible. The data stem from a study of beta chain features in type 1 diabetes. CDR3 length: 14 amino acids. Germline-derived CDR1 and CDR2 are ENHRY and SYGVKD. Reverse transcribing all isolated RNA meant expressed TCRB transcripts were sequenced. Produced via immunoSEQ multiplex PCR; TCRdb's table is partial and in-frame only. The sample lists about 240,000 clones, about 30% seen once, with under 4.5% in the top ten. The V call is TRBV10-3, the J call TRBJ2-3, with no clear D. The sample consisted of central memory CD4+ T cells from blood. The TCR originated in a young man in good health. The CDR3 region is CASSLESRTDTQYF. DNA of the CDR3: TGTGCCAGCAGTTTAGAGTCCCGCACAGATACGCAGTATTTT.